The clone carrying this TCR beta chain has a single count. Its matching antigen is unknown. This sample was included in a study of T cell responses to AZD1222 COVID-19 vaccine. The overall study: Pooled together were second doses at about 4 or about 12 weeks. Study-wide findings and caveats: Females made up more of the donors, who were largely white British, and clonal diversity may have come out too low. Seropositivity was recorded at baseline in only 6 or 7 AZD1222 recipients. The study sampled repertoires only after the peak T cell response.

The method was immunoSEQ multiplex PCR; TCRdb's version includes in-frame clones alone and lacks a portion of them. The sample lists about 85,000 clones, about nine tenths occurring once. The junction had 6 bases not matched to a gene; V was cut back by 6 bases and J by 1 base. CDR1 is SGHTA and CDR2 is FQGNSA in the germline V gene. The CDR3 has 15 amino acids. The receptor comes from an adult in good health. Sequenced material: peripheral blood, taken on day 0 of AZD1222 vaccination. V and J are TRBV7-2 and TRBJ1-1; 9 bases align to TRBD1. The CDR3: CASRTTGGANTEAFF. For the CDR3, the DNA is TGTGCCAGCAGGACAACAGGGGGCGCGAACACTGAAGCTTTCTTT.